Each of the 27 T cell receptor beta chains below was sequenced from the same sample in a study of human T cells and chemical hapten exposure. TCRdb re-called the RACE reads through MiXCR, storing one row per CDR3 protein. The table has 49,000 or so distinct CDR3 sequences, roughly 4.2% seen once. Time point of the sample: healthy volunteer bleed at 2 weeks. Someone pulled total RNA out of unfractionated whole blood. The specimen sequenced was whole blood. These receptors all stem from a human donor in good health. Some clones in this sample may be carry-over from other donors' samples.

This clonotype has at least ten counts. The V and J genes are TRBV20-1 and TRBJ2-7; 7 bases are shared with TRBD1. The CDR3 is 14 amino acids. CDR1 is DFQATT and CDR2 is SNEGSKA in the germline V gene (reference sequence). V gave up 5 bases and J gave up 0 bases; unmatched junction bases: 7. The CDR3 here is CSAGRTGSSYEQYF. As DNA, the CDR3 is TGCAGTGCTGGGCGGACAGGAAGCTCCTACGAGCAGTACTTC.

The gene calls are TRBV5-4 and TRBJ2-7; 14 positions agree with TRBD2. Germline V CDR1 and CDR2: SGHNT, YYREEE (reference sequence). Trimming at V came to 3 bases and at J to 5 bases, leaving 7 bases not matched to a gene. CDR3 size: 16 residues. CDR3 in amino acids: CASSSGTSGSRHEQYF. The CDR3 DNA reads as TGTGCCAGCAGCTCCGGGACTAGCGGGAGTAGGCACGAGCAGTACTTC.

The chain joins TRBV6-6 to TRBJ1-1, with 7 bases matching TRBD1. The J segment lost 3 bases and the V segment lost 6 bases, leaving 10 bases of the junction unmatched. This CDR3 contains 15 residues. Germline V gene lookup returns CDR1 MNHNY and CDR2 SVGAGI (reference sequence). The CDR3 here is CASRPSSGGYTEAFF. In DNA form, the CDR3 reads TGTGCCAGCAGGCCCAGTTCAGGGGGGTACACTGAAGCTTTCTTT.

This clonotype was counted ten times or more. The V and J genes are TRBV18 and TRBJ1-1; D is perhaps TRBD1 (5 bases). CDR1 KGHSH and CDR2 LQKENI come from the germline V gene. This CDR3 has 11 amino acids. V lost 2 bases, J lost 8 bases, and 6 bases lay in between. The chain's CDR3 is CASSPGGEAFF. The CDR3 nucleotides read TGTGCCAGCTCACCAGGGGGAGAAGCTTTCTTT.

The chain couples TRBV28 to TRBJ1-2; D ambiguous. The V gene's germline CDR1 is MDHEN and CDR2 SYDVKM. Deletions cut 2 bases from V and 8 bases from J, with 9 bases between. The CDR3 length is 12 residues. The CDR3 reads CASSLKPMGYTF. DNA for the CDR3: TGTGCCAGCAGTTTAAAACCCATGGGCTACACCTTC.

This clonotype was seen only a few times. The V gene is TRBV6-6, the J gene TRBJ2-5, with 10 nucleotides matching TRBD2. J was trimmed by 5 bases and V by 0 bases; bases with no gene match: 12. The CDR3 spans 18 residues. CDR1 MNHNY and CDR2 SVGAGI come from the germline V gene (reference sequence). CDR3 loop: CASSYSKGSLAGVETQYF. The CDR3 bases are TGTGCCAGCAGTTACTCGAAAGGATCCCTAGCGGGAGTTGAGACCCAGTACTTC.

This clonotype came up many times. This chain joins TRBV5-1 and TRBJ2-5; D is ambiguous. CDR3 length: 12 amino acids. The germline CDR1 and CDR2 sequences are SGHRS and YFSETQ. Trimming pared 4 bases from V and 0 bases from J, leaving 4 bases between. The CDR3 here is CASSPNQETQYF. CDR3 DNA sequence: TGCGCCAGCAGCCCAAACCAAGAGACCCAGTACTTC.

CDR3 region: CASSSLSSLAGDYNEQFF. As DNA, the CDR3 is TGTGCCAGCAGCTCGCTCTCAAGTCTAGCGGGGGACTACAATGAGCAGTTCTTC. J is TRBJ2-1 and V is TRBV5-6; 10 bases are shared with TRBD2. Germline CDR1 and CDR2: SGHDT and YYEEEE. The CDR3 is 18 amino acids. The V and J ends lost 3 bases and 3 bases, in that order; junction bases with no gene match: 12. The full variable domain, in which reference TRBV5-6 and TRBJ2-1 provide the parts outside the CDR3, is DAGVTQSPTHLIKTRGQQVTLRCSPKSGHDTVSWYQQALGQGPQFIFQYYEEEERQRGNFPDRFSGHQFPNYSSELNVNALLLGDSALYLCASSSLSSLAGDYNEQFFGPGTRLTVL.

This clonotype has a handful of counts. This chain links TRBV10-3 with TRBJ2-7; TRBD1 agrees at 7 bases. Germline values: CDR1 ENHRY, CDR2 SYGVKD. This CDR3 comprises 15 residues. J lost 5 bases, V lost 1 base, and 8 bases had no gene match. CDR3 in amino acids: CAISEFTGERDEQYF. In DNA form, the CDR3 reads TGTGCCATCAGTGAGTTTACAGGGGAACGCGACGAGCAGTACTTC.

This clonotype came up a few times. V gene TRBV27 combines with J gene TRBJ2-1; TRBD2 might be the D (7 bases). Germline V gene data show CDR1 as MNHEY and CDR2 as SMNVEV (reference sequence). CDR3 length equals 15 residues. Trimming left V 11 bases short and J 10 bases short, with 27 bases between. Here the CDR3 DNA reads TGTGCCTCCATGGGGGGGACAAAAGGGGGAGGGGAGCAGTTCTTC. Protein sequence: CASMGGTKGGGEQFF.

The sample holds many counts of this clonotype. This chain uses TRBV20-1 with TRBJ1-1, with D unresolved. Germline V gene lookup returns CDR1 DFQATT and CDR2 SNEGSKA (reference sequence). The length of the CDR3 is 12 residues. V shed 3 bases and J shed 1 base, with 6 bases lying between them. Here the CDR3 DNA reads TGCAGTGCTAGTATCAGGAACACTGAAGCTTTCTTT. Its protein product is CSASIRNTEAFF.

The sample holds many counts of this clonotype. The chain joins TRBV12-3 or TRBV12-4 to TRBJ2-3; 13 bases align to TRBD2. The ends lost 4 bases at V and 0 bases at J; junction bases unmatched: 4. The CDR3 sequence is 17 residues long. CDR3 protein: CASSSGTSGISTDTQYF. For the CDR3, the DNA is TGTGCCAGCAGTTCCGGGACTAGCGGGATTAGCACAGATACGCAGTATTTT.

This clonotype was found many times. The gene calls are TRBV20-1 and TRBJ1-5; D is ambiguous. The ends were cut back, 0 bases at V and 4 bases at J, with 10 bases in the middle. Per the germline V gene, CDR1 is DFQATT and CDR2 is SNEGSKA (reference sequence). CDR3 length equals 14 residues. For the CDR3, the DNA is TGCAGTGCTAGAGACATTCTTCTTAATCAGCCCCAGCATTTT. This translates into CSARDILLNQPQHF.

Many counts were recorded for this clonotype. This CDR3 reads CASGDFNSPLHF. CDR3 nucleotides: TGTGCCAGCGGGGACTTTAATTCACCCCTCCACTTT. V and J are TRBV28 and TRBJ1-6, with D tentatively TRBD1 (5 bases). Trimming shortened V by 8 bases and J by 6 bases, and 8 bases separated the two germline ends. CDR3 length: 12 amino acids. CDR1 and CDR2 from the germline V gene are MDHEN and SYDVKM.

This clonotype was seen at least ten times. The chain recombines TRBV28 with TRBJ2-5; 7 bases line up with TRBD2. CDR3 size: 15 residues. Germline assignment: CDR1 MDHEN and CDR2 SYDVKM. After removal of 5 bases from V and 4 bases from J, the junction contained 10 bases not matched to a gene. Here the CDR3 reads CASSPGGGAPETQYF. CDR3 DNA sequence: TGTGCCAGCAGTCCCGGGGGAGGGGCGCCAGAGACCCAGTACTTC.

This clonotype appeared many times. The rearrangement uses TRBV27 and TRBJ2-7; D ambiguous. The CDR3 is 13 residues long. The V end lost 2 bases, the J end lost 5 bases, and 10 bases lay between the germline ends. Germline loops: CDR1 MNHEY, CDR2 SMNVEV (reference sequence). CDR3 protein: CASSLRGRHEQYF. The CDR3 DNA follows: TGTGCCAGCAGTTTACGAGGTCGGCACGAGCAGTACTTC.

This clonotype was counted at least ten times. The chain couples TRBV27 to TRBJ1-5, with a possible D match to TRBD1 (6 bases). CDR3 length: 16 amino acids. With 6 bases removed from V and 3 bases from J, the gap between germline ends came to 18 bases. Per the germline V gene, CDR1 is MNHEY and CDR2 is SMNVEV (reference sequence). CDR3 DNA: TGTGCCAGCAGCTTAACCTCCGGACAGATCAATCAGCCCCAGCATTTT. Its protein product is CASSLTSGQINQPQHF.

The chain couples TRBV5-6 to TRBJ2-3; TRBD1 matches at 8 bases. Germline values: CDR1 SGHDT, CDR2 YYEEEE. The CDR3 loop spans 14 amino acids. After removal of 4 bases from V and 5 bases from J, the junction contained 6 bases not matched to a gene. CDR3 DNA: TGTGCCAGCAGCGAAACAGGGGGTAAAGATACGCAGTATTTT. This gives the protein CASSETGGKDTQYF.

The chain uses TRBV27 and TRBJ2-5; the D is unclear. The CDR3 is 14 residues long. Germline-derived CDR1 and CDR2 are MNHEY and SMNVEV (reference sequence). Trimming cost V 4 bases and J 5 bases, with 14 bases left between them. Written as DNA, the CDR3 is TGTGCCAGCAGTTCCATCCGTTTGGGGGAGACCCAGTACTTC. It encodes CASSSIRLGETQYF.

The rearrangement links TRBV20-1 to TRBJ1-1; D might be TRBD1 (5 bases). The CDR3 is 12 residues long. Germline values: CDR1 DFQATT, CDR2 SNEGSKA (reference sequence). V was cut by 1 base and J by 7 bases, with 10 bases left in between. The CDR3 loop reads CSARVQEVEAFF. The CDR3 DNA reads as TGCAGTGCTAGAGTACAGGAAGTTGAAGCTTTCTTT.

This clonotype was seen a handful of times. The chain couples TRBV2 to TRBJ2-1; D remains ambiguous. Trimming pared 4 bases from V and 5 bases from J, leaving 15 bases between. Germline V lookup: CDR1 SNHLY, CDR2 FYNNEI. This CDR3 comprises 15 residues. The CDR3 spells CASSVTTLRNNEQFF. CDR3 in DNA: TGTGCCAGCAGTGTAACTACCCTAAGGAACAATGAGCAGTTCTTC.

This clonotype was counted many times. The chain links TRBV3-1 to TRBJ2-1; 7 bases match TRBD1. Germline V gene sequence: CDR1 LGHDT, CDR2 YNNKEL (reference sequence). This CDR3 is 13 amino acids long. V lost 0 bases to trimming and J lost 10 bases; unmatched junction nucleotides: 3. This chain's CDR3 is CASSQDPGGEQFF. In nucleotides, the CDR3 is TGTGCCAGCAGCCAAGATCCAGGGGGAGAGCAGTTCTTC.

This clonotype was seen at least ten times. This chain joins TRBV2 and TRBJ1-2; D is uncertain. Germline V gene sequence: CDR1 SNHLY, CDR2 FYNNEI. V gave up 6 bases and J gave up 4 bases, with 12 bases separating them. The CDR3 spans 13 residues. CDR3 loop: CASSLRTGYGYTF. The CDR3 DNA follows: TGTGCCAGCAGCCTCAGGACCGGCTATGGCTACACCTTC. Combining the CDR3 with reference TRBV2 and TRBJ1-2 gives the whole variable domain EPEVTQTPSHQVTQMGQEVILRCVPISNHLYFYWYRQILGQKVEFLVSFYNNEISEKSEIFDDQFSVERPDGSNFTLKIRSTKLEDSAMYFCASSLRTGYGYTFGSGTRLTVV.

This clonotype has just a few counts. The chain couples TRBV19 to TRBJ1-3; a possible D gene is TRBD1 (6 bases). Germline V gene lookup returns CDR1 LNHDA and CDR2 SQIVND (reference sequence). The CDR3 runs to 13 residues. Trimming took 5 bases from V and 4 from J, leaving 9 bases between them. The CDR3 DNA follows: TGTGCCAGTAGTGTCGGGACAGGAAACACCATATATTTT. Protein product: CASSVGTGNTIYF.

Ten or more counts support this clonotype. This chain connects TRBV29-1 to TRBJ1-3; D is unresolved. The V end was cut by 4 bases, the J end by 0 bases, with 7 bases between. Germline V gene sequence: CDR1 SQVTM, CDR2 ANQGSEA. CDR3 length: 13 residues. The CDR3 DNA sequence: TGCAGCGTTGCGTGGGTCTCTGGAAACACCATATATTTT. It is translated as CSVAWVSGNTIYF.

This clonotype was counted many times. This rearrangement joins TRBV10-1 to TRBJ1-2; 8 bases agree with TRBD1. Germline V lookup: CDR1 WNHNN, CDR2 SYGVQD (reference sequence). The trim removed 5 bases at V and 5 bases at J, leaving 4 bases unmatched. The CDR3 has 13 amino acids. The CDR3 nucleotides read TGCGCCAGCAGTAGGGACAGGCGATATGGCTACACCTTC. It is translated as CASSRDRRYGYTF.

This clonotype was seen more than once but under ten times. The chain carries TRBV9 and TRBJ2-3, with 10 bases matching TRBD2. The ends lost 3 bases at V and 3 bases at J; junction bases unmatched: 4. Germline V gives CDR1 SGDLS, CDR2 YYNGEE. The CDR3 contains 15 residues. The CDR3 sequence is CASSATSGMTDTQYF. CDR3 sequence (DNA): TGTGCCAGCAGCGCAACTAGCGGGATGACAGATACGCAGTATTTT.